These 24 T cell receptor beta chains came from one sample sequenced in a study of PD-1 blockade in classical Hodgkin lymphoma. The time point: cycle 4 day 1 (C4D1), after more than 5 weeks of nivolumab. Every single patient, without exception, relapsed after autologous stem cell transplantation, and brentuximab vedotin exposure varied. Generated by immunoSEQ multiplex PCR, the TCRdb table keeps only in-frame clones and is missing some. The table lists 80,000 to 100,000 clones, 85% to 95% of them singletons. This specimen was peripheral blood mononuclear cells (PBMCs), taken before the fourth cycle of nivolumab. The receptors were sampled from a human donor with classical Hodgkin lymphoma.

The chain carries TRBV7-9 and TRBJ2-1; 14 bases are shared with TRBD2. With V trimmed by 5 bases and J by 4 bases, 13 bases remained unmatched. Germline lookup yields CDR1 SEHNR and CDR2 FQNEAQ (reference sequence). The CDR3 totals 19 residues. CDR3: CASSPELGLAGGQYNEQFF. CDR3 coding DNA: TGTGCCAGCAGCCCGGAGCTAGGACTAGCGGGAGGACAGTACAATGAGCAGTTCTTC.

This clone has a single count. The chain's CDR3 is CATSRDRQGANEKLFF. The CDR3 bases are TGTGCCACCAGCAGAGATAGACAGGGCGCTAATGAAAAACTGTTTTTT. The chain uses TRBV15 and TRBJ1-4; 7 bases match TRBD1. Trimming took 0 bases from V and 3 from J; bases not matched to a gene: 4. Germline values: CDR1 LNHNV, CDR2 YYDKDF (reference sequence). This CDR3 is 16 amino acids long.

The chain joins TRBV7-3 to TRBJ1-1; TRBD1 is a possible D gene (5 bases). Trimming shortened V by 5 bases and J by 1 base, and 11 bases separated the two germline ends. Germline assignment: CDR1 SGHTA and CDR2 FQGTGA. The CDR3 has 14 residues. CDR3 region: CASSRGRENTEAFF. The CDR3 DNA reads TGTGCCAGCAGCCGGGGACGGGAGAACACTGAAGCTTTCTTT.

CDR3 amino acids: CASSQALAGQINYGYTF. DNA for the CDR3: TGTGCCAGCAGCCAAGCCCTCGCCGGCCAGATTAACTATGGCTACACCTTC. V is TRBV4-2 and J is TRBJ1-2, with unresolved D. The length of the CDR3 is 17 residues. Trimming removed 1 base at V and 1 base at J, with 16 bases between. In germline, CDR1 is LGHNA, CDR2 YNFKEQ.

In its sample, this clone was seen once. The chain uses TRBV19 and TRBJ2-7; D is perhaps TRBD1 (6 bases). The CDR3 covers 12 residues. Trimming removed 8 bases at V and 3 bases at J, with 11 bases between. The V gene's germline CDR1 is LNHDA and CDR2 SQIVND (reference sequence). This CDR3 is CASSQQGYEQYF. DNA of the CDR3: TGTGCCAGTTCCCAACAGGGCTACGAGCAGTACTTC.

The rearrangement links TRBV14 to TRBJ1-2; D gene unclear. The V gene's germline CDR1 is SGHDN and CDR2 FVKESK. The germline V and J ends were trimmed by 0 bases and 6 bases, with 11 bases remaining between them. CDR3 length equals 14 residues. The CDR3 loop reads CASSQDLYAHGYTF. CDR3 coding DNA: TGTGCCAGCAGCCAAGATCTGTATGCCCATGGCTACACCTTC.

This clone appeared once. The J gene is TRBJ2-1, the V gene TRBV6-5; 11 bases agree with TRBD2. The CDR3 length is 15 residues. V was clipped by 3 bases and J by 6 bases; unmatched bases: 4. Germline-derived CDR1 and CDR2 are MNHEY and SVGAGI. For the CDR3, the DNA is TGTGCCAGCAGTTATGTGCTAGCGGGAGGCAATGAGCAGTTCTTC. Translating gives CASSYVLAGGNEQFF.

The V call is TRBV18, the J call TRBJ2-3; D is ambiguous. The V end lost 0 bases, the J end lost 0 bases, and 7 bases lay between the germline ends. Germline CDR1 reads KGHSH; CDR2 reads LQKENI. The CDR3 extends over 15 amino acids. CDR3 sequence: CASSPPGPSTDTQYF. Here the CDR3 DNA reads TGTGCCAGCTCACCACCGGGTCCAAGCACAGATACGCAGTATTTT.

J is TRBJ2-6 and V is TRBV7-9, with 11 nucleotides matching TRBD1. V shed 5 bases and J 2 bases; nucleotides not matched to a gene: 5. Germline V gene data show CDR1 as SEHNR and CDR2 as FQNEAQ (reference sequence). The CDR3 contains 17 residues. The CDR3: CASSVRDRGTGANVLTF. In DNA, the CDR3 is TGTGCCAGCAGCGTCCGGGACAGGGGGACTGGGGCCAACGTCCTGACTTTC.

CDR3 loop: CAISEGRANIQYF. CDR3 nucleotides: TGTGCCATCAGTGAGGGGAGGGCTAACATTCAGTACTTC. This chain joins TRBV10-3 and TRBJ2-4, with 7 bases that match TRBD2. Germline CDR1 ENHRY, CDR2 SYGVKD. Unmatched junction bases numbered 2, after V lost 2 bases and J lost 7 bases. This CDR3 contains 13 residues.

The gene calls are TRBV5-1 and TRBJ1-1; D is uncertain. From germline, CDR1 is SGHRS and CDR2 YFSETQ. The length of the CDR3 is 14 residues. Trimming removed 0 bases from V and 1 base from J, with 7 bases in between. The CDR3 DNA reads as TGCGCCAGCAGCTTGGCAGGCGAGAACACTGAAGCTTTCTTT. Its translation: CASSLAGENTEAFF.

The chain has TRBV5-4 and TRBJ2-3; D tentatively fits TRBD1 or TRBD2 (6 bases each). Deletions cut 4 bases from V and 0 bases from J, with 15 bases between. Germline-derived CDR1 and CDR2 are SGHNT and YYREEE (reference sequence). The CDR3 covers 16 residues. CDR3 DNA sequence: TGTGCCAGCAGCCCTGAAGGGGGGACTAGCACAGATACGCAGTATTTT. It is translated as CASSPEGGTSTDTQYF.

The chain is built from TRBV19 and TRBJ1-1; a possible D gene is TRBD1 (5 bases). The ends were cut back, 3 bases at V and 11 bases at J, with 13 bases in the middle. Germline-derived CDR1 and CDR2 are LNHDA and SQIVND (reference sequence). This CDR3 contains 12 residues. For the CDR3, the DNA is TGTGCCAGTAGTATTGGTAGCAGGGCGGCTTTCTTT. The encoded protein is CASSIGSRAAFF.

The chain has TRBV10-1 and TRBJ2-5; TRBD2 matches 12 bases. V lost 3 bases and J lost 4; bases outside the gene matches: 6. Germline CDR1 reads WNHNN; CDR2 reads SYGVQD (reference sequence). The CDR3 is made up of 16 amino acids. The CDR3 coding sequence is TGCGCCAGCAGTGATCAGGCGGGACTAGCGGGAGAGACCCAGTACTTC. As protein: CASSDQAGLAGETQYF.

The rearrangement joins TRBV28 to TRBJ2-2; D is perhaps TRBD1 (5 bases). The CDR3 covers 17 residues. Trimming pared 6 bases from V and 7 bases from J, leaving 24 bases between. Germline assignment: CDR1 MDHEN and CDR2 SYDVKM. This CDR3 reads CASSQPAGLELVGELFF. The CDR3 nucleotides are TGTGCCAGCAGCCAGCCAGCAGGGCTAGAGCTCGTCGGGGAGCTGTTTTTT.

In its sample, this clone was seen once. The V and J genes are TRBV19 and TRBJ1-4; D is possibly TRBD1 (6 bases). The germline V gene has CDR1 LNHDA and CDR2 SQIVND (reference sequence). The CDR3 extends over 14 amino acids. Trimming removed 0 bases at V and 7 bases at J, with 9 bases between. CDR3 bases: TGTGCCAGTAGTATAGACAGGGGTGGTGAAAAACTGTTTTTT. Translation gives CASSIDRGGEKLFF.

The CDR3 here is CASSYEGTEAFF. Here the CDR3 DNA reads TGTGCCAGCAGTTACGAAGGCACTGAAGCTTTCTTT. V and J are TRBV6-6 and TRBJ1-1; D is undetermined. V was trimmed by 2 bases and J by 4 bases, leaving 5 bases between them. There are 12 residues in the CDR3. Germline CDR1 and CDR2: MNHNY and SVGAGI (reference sequence).

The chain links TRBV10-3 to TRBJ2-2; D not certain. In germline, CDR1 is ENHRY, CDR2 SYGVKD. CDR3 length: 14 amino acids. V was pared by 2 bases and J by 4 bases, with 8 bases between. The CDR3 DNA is TGTGCCATCAGTGAGGGCAGTTCCACCGGGGAGCTGTTTTTT. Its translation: CAISEGSSTGELFF.

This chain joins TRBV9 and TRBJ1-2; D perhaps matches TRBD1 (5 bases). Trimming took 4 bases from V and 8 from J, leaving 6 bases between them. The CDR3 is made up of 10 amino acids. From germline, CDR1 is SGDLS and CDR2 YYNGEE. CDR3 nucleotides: TGTGCCAGCAGCCCAGGGGGCTACACCTTC. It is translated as CASSPGGYTF.

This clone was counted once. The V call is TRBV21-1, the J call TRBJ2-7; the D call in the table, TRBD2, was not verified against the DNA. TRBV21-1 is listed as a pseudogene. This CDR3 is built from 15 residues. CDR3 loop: CASSIGGNYAYEQYF. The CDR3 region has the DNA TGTGCCAGCAGCATCGGGGGAAACTATGCCTACGAGCAGTACTTC.

The CDR3, as DNA: TGTGCCAGTAGTAATAATGAGCAGTTCTTC. Protein sequence: CASSNNEQFF. This sequence joins TRBV19 and TRBJ2-1; D gene ambiguous. Germline CDR1 and CDR2: LNHDA and SQIVND (reference sequence). The CDR3 spans 10 residues. The V end was cut by 4 bases, the J end by 7 bases, with 2 bases between.

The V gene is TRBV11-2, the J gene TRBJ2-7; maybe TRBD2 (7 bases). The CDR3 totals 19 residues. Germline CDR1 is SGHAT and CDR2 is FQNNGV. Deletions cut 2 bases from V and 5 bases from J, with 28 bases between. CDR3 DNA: TGTGCCAGCAGCTTACTAAGGGGAGGGGGGGGCCCGAGCTCTGACGAGCAGTACTTC. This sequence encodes CASSLLRGGGGPSSDEQYF.

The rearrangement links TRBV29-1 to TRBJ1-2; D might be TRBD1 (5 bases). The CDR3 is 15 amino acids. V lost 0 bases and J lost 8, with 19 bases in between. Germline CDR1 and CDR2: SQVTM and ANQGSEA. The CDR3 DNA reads TGCAGCGTTGAAGAGGAACTACGTCGGGACGACGGCTACACCTTC. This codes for CSVEEELRRDDGYTF.

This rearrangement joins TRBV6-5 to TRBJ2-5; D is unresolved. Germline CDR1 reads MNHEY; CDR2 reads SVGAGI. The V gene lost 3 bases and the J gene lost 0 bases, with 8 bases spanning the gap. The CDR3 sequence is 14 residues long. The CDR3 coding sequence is TGTGCCAGCAGTTATGGGCGGAACCAAGAGACCCAGTACTTC. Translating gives CASSYGRNQETQYF.